The clone carrying this T cell receptor (beta chain) was recorded once. The data were taken from a study of blood T cell repertoires in COVID-19. Study background: T cells, B-cell-depleted T cells, or PBMCs supplied cDNA or gDNA.

Original methodology: By means of reference gene primer amplification, nucleated cell counts were estimated. TCRdb's copy holds only in-frame clones and misses some; the assay was immunoSEQ multiplex PCR. V and J calls plus clone size are reproduced from that table; the DNA served to infer D and trimming. The data hold about 240,000 clones, with about 85% observed a single time. Deletions cut 3 bases from V and 7 bases from J, with 19 bases between. From germline, CDR1 is LNHDA and CDR2 SQIVND (reference sequence). CDR3 length: 16 residues. The receptor was derived from a man aged 55 to 69 who had recovered from COVID-19. The rearrangement joins TRBV19 to TRBJ1-5, with D tentatively TRBD1 (5 bases). The sample consisted of peripheral blood. CDR3 in DNA: TGTGCCAGTAGTATTTTTAGGACCCCCAAGGGGCAGCCCCAGCATTTT. This encodes CASSIFRTPKGQPQHF. The variable domain in full, with the rest retrieved from reference TRBV19 and TRBJ1-5, is DGGITQSPKYLFRKEGQNVTLSCEQNLNHDAMYWYRQDPGQGLRLIYYSQIVNDFQKGDIAEGYSVSREKKESFPLTVTSAQKNPTAFYLCASSIFRTPKGQPQHFGDGTRLSIL.